This T cell receptor (beta chain) was identified in a study of T cell changes during pregnancy in multiple sclerosis. TCRdb keeps only in-frame clones here, not all; method: immunoSEQ multiplex PCR. The sample contains some 94,000 clones, around 93% of which appear only once. CDR3 size: 14 residues. Trimming took 0 bases from V and 4 from J; bases not matched to a gene: 3. CDR1 SGHNT and CDR2 YYREEE come from the germline V gene (reference sequence). This receptor was identified in a female donor in good health, enrolled as a control in a pregnancy study. The sequencing used peripheral blood, collected in the first trimester of pregnancy. This sequence joins TRBV5-4 and TRBJ2-7; 8 nucleotides match TRBD2. CDR3 in DNA: TGTGCCAGCAGCTTGGCGGGGGGGGGATACGAGCAGTACTTC. It is translated as CASSLAGGGYEQYF.